This T cell receptor (beta chain) was identified during a study of blood T cell repertoires in COVID-19. Study summary: The United States, Italy and Spain provided the acute and convalescent COVID-19 samples. From T cells, B-cell-depleted T cells, or PBMCs came the material, which was cDNA or gDNA.

How the authors handled the data: Amplification of reference gene primers was used by the study to estimate nucleated cell counts. Profiled with immunoSEQ multiplex PCR; TCRdb holds only in-frame clones, not every one. V and J calls and clone size follow that table, whereas D and trimming were derived from the DNA. Here the sample spans 300,000 to 400,000 clones, approximately 86% being singletons. In terms of age and location, participants ranged from roughly 18 to 90 years and lived in roughly 22 US areas. The CDR3 runs to 15 residues. Between the trimmed V and J ends, which lost 1 base and 6 bases, there was a span of 14 bases. CDR1 and CDR2 from the germline V gene are SGHDT and YYEEEE.

This clonotype was sampled from a woman aged 40 to 49 with acute COVID-19. The V call is TRBV5-6, the J call TRBJ1-5, with D perhaps matching TRBD1 (6 bases). Sequencing input: PBMCs or T cells enriched from blood (not recorded which). The CDR3 region is CASSLPLQGPQPQHF. The DNA of the CDR3 is TGTGCCAGCAGCTTGCCACTCCAGGGGCCTCAGCCCCAGCATTTT.